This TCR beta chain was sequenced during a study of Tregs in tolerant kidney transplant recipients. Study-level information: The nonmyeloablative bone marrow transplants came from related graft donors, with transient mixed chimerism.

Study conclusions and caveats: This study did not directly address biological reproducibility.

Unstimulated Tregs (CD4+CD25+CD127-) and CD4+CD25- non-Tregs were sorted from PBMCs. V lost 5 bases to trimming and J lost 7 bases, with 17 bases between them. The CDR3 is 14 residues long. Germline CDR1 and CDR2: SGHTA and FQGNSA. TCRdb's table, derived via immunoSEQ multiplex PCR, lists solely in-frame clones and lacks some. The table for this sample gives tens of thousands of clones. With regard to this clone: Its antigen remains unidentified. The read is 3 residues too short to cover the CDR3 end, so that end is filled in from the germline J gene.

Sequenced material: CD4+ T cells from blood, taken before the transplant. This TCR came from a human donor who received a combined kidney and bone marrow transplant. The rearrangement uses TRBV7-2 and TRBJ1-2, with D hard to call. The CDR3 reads CASSPYPQSVGYTF. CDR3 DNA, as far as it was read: TGTGCCAGCAGCCCCTACCCCCAATCTGTTGGC.